These 25 T cell receptor beta chains were sequenced from one sample in a study of cytomegalovirus exposure and HLA in healthy donors (dated by TCRdb to 2017 to 2019). Library prep was done by the immunoSEQ multiplex PCR assay. A mixture of 60 forward primers for TCR Vbeta segments and 13 reverse primers for TCR Jbeta segments was used in the multiplex PCR. Here the immuneACCESS table is served through TCRdb, limited to in-frame sequences with V and J called. Missing clones are a known gap in these copies; in checked studies unresolved V genes cover under half, and the rest lacks a known reason. This sample holds around 150,000 clones; about 75% were observed only once. The ten largest clones add up to 0.66% of the sample. Sequences were obtained from PBMCs. These TCRs come from a male donor in good health and CMV-seronegative.

The count of this clone is one. This chain connects TRBV6-6 to TRBJ1-6; TRBD1 might be the D (6 bases). V lost 5 bases and J 3 bases, leaving 14 bases between the germline ends. Looked up from germline, CDR1 is MNHNY and CDR2 is SVGAGI (reference sequence). This CDR3 is 16 amino acids long. The DNA for the CDR3 is TGTGCCAGCAGTCGGGACACGGGGGGCTATAATTCACCCCTCCACTTT. It codes for CASSRDTGGYNSPLHF.

The chain employs TRBV7-3 and TRBJ1-1, with a tentative D call TRBD1 (5 bases). CDR1 and CDR2 from the germline V gene are SGHTA and FQGTGA. The CDR3 spans 14 residues. V was clipped by 5 bases and J by 1 base, with 11 bases between them. This chain's CDR3 is CASSPSGGNTEAFF. CDR3 coding DNA: TGTGCCAGCAGCCCCTCGGGGGGGAACACTGAAGCTTTCTTT.

The chain joins TRBV7-2 to TRBJ2-7; 7 nucleotides line up with TRBD2. The CDR3 has 14 residues. CDR1 is SGHTA, CDR2 FQGNSA, per germline. Trimming at V came to 5 bases and at J to 6 bases, leaving 10 bases not matched to a gene. CDR3 DNA: TGTGCCAGCAGCCTGCGCGGGGGTTTTACCGAGCAGTACTTC. The encoded protein is CASSLRGGFTEQYF.

The chain has TRBV10-3 and TRBJ1-1, with D possibly TRBD1 on 6 matching bases. Germline lookup yields CDR1 ENHRY and CDR2 SYGVKD. The CDR3 is 14 amino acids. Trimming cost V 6 bases and J 4 bases, with 15 bases left between them. The CDR3 reads CAIRRLSDSTEAFF. The DNA for the CDR3 is TGTGCCATCAGGCGATTATCGGACAGCACTGAAGCTTTCTTT.

The chain combines TRBV28 with TRBJ2-1; D perhaps matches TRBD2 (5 bases). With 8 bases removed from V and 4 bases from J, the gap between germline ends came to 15 bases. This CDR3 has 14 amino acids. Germline loops: CDR1 MDHEN, CDR2 SYDVKM. DNA for the CDR3: TGTGCCAGCTCCCTCAGCGGACCTTACAATGAGCAGTTCTTC. Amino acid sequence: CASSLSGPYNEQFF. The full variable domain, in which reference TRBV28 and TRBJ2-1 provide the parts outside the CDR3, is DVKVTQSSRYLVKRTGEKVFLECVQDMDHENMFWYRQDPGLGLRLIYFSYDVKMKEKGDIPEGYSVSREKKERFSLILESASTNQTSMYLCASSLSGPYNEQFFGPGTRLTVL.

The rearrangement links TRBV25-1 to TRBJ1-2; 10 bases are a match to TRBD1. The V segment lost 6 bases and the J segment 0 bases; nucleotides outside the gene matches: 7. Germline CDR1 reads MGHDK; CDR2 reads SYGVNS. The CDR3 extends over 16 amino acids. The CDR3 protein is CASSDPGTGANYGYTF. The CDR3 DNA reads as TGTGCCAGCAGCGACCCCGGGACAGGGGCTAACTATGGCTACACCTTC.

The sample holds one count of this clone. This chain links TRBV5-4 with TRBJ2-7; D might be TRBD1 (6 bases). Germline V gene sequence: CDR1 SGHNT, CDR2 YYREEE (reference sequence). CDR3 size: 15 residues. V was pared by 4 bases and J by 0 bases, with 14 bases between. The DNA of the CDR3 is TGTGCCAGCAGCCGGCCGGACAGTAACTCCTACGAGCAGTACTTC. Translated, it gives CASSRPDSNSYEQYF.

The rearrangement links TRBV29-1 to TRBJ1-1, with D uncertain. Germline V CDR1 and CDR2: SQVTM, ANQGSEA. Deletions cut 6 bases from V and 3 bases from J, with 11 bases between. The CDR3 runs to 12 residues. The CDR3 protein is CSVAVVHTEAFF. The DNA for the CDR3 is TGCAGCGTCGCGGTAGTGCACACTGAAGCTTTCTTT. Full variable domain (remainder filled in from reference TRBV29-1 and TRBJ1-1): SAVISQKPSRDICQRGTSLTIQCQVDSQVTMMFWYRQQPGQSLTLIATANQGSEATYESGFVIDKFPISRPNLTFSTLTVSNMSPEDSSIYLCSVAVVHTEAFFGQGTRLTVV.

This rearrangement joins TRBV29-1 to TRBJ1-2, with no clear D. Germline-derived CDR1 and CDR2 are SQVTM and ANQGSEA. The CDR3 has 13 amino acids. Trimming took 8 bases from V and 7 from J, leaving 20 bases between them. CDR3 bases: TGCAGCCCCGGGGAGGAAGGGCTCGGTGGCTACACCTTC. Encoded protein: CSPGEEGLGGYTF.

The chain uses TRBV6-5 and TRBJ2-7, with D tentatively TRBD2 (5 bases). This CDR3 is built from 14 residues. Germline values: CDR1 MNHEY, CDR2 SVGAGI. Trimming removed 6 bases at V and 0 bases at J, with 12 bases between. CDR3 nucleotides: TGTGCCAGCAGACATAGAGGGAGCTCCTACGAGCAGTACTTC. As protein: CASRHRGSSYEQYF.

The rearrangement joins TRBV5-1 to TRBJ1-1, with D possibly TRBD1 on 5 matching bases. Germline V gene lookup returns CDR1 SGHRS and CDR2 YFSETQ. V was cut by 3 bases and J by 1 base, with 10 bases left in between. CDR3 size: 14 residues. The CDR3 coding sequence is TGCGCCAGCAGCTATCGGACACCGAACACTGAAGCTTTCTTT. It is translated as CASSYRTPNTEAFF.

V and J are TRBV5-1 and TRBJ1-2, with 7 nucleotides matching TRBD1. The CDR3 loop spans 12 amino acids. The J segment lost 7 bases and the V segment lost 5 bases, leaving 5 bases of the junction unmatched. CDR1 is SGHRS, CDR2 YFSETQ, per germline. The DNA of the CDR3 is TGCGCCAGCAGTGAGGGGGCGATTGGCTACACCTTC. Protein: CASSEGAIGYTF.

The chain is built from TRBV25-1 and TRBJ1-1; 10 positions match TRBD1. From germline, CDR1 is MGHDK and CDR2 SYGVNS. J gave up 2 bases and V 6 bases, and 6 bases lay outside the gene matches. The CDR3 sequence is 15 residues long. The CDR3: CASSGQGGFNTEAFF. DNA of the CDR3: TGTGCCAGCAGCGGACAGGGGGGATTTAACACTGAAGCTTTCTTT.

V and J are TRBV27 and TRBJ2-7, with D possibly TRBD2 on 6 matching bases. CDR3 length equals 15 residues. Germline V lookup: CDR1 MNHEY, CDR2 SMNVEV (reference sequence). V dropped 2 bases and J dropped 5 bases, with 16 bases sitting between them. CDR3 sequence reads: CASSLLGKRANEQYF. The CDR3 region has the DNA TGTGCCAGCAGTTTACTAGGAAAGCGGGCTAACGAGCAGTACTTC.

The chain employs TRBV10-3 and TRBJ2-1, with a weak D call TRBD1 (5 bases). From germline, CDR1 is ENHRY and CDR2 SYGVKD. The CDR3 contains 13 residues. V was clipped by 4 bases and J by 8 bases, with 12 bases between them. CDR3 sequence reads: CAISVAGYDEQFF. The CDR3, as DNA: TGTGCCATCAGTGTTGCAGGGTACGATGAGCAGTTCTTC.

The J gene is TRBJ2-1, the V gene TRBV5-4; maybe TRBD2 (5 bases). V shed 0 bases and J shed 4 bases, with 8 bases lying between them. Germline loops: CDR1 SGHNT, CDR2 YYREEE (reference sequence). This CDR3 region has 14 residues. The CDR3 region has the DNA TGTGCCAGCAGCTTGGCCGGGATGTACAATGAGCAGTTCTTC. This encodes CASSLAGMYNEQFF.

V and J are TRBV10-3 and TRBJ2-7, with TRBD1 matching 9 bases. The CDR3 consists of 14 residues. Germline CDR1 and CDR2: ENHRY and SYGVKD. The trim removed 6 bases at V and 6 bases at J, leaving 9 bases unmatched. DNA of the CDR3: TGTGCCATCAGAACAGGGGGCGGTTCAGGCGAGCAGTACTTC. Protein product: CAIRTGGGSGEQYF.

In its sample, this clone was seen a few times. CDR3 residues: CSVARTGAVDEQYF. CDR3 sequence (DNA): TGCAGCGTTGCGCGGACAGGTGCAGTCGACGAGCAGTACTTC. The chain employs TRBV29-1 and TRBJ2-7; TRBD1 matches at 7 bases. Trimming at V came to 4 bases and at J to 5 bases, leaving 11 bases not matched to a gene. Looked up from germline, CDR1 is SQVTM and CDR2 is ANQGSEA. This CDR3 contains 14 residues.

The J gene is TRBJ1-2, the V gene TRBV19, with TRBD1 matching over 7 bases. The germline V gene has CDR1 LNHDA and CDR2 SQIVND (reference sequence). There are 13 residues in the CDR3. The trim removed 6 bases at V and 2 bases at J, leaving 3 bases unmatched. The chain's CDR3 is CASRTDRNYGYTF. In nucleotides, the CDR3 is TGTGCCAGTAGAACGGACAGGAACTATGGCTACACCTTC.

This clone appeared a few times. V gene TRBV25-1 combines with J gene TRBJ1-5; 8 nucleotides align to TRBD1. Germline lookup yields CDR1 MGHDK and CDR2 SYGVNS. CDR3 length: 14 amino acids. J gave up 3 bases and V 6 bases, and 4 bases lay outside the gene matches. Here the CDR3 DNA reads TGTGCCAGCAGCGGGACAGGCTTCAATCAGCCCCAGCATTTT. This gives the protein CASSGTGFNQPQHF.

This rearrangement joins TRBV30 to TRBJ2-4; TRBD1 agrees at 10 bases. The CDR3 is made up of 16 amino acids. V was pared by 2 bases and J by 4 bases, with 8 bases of the junction left unmatched. In germline, CDR1 is GTSNPN, CDR2 SVGIG (reference sequence). The CDR3 DNA is TGTGCCTGGAGTCCTCCTGACAGGGGGCGAAAAAACATTCAGTACTTC. It is translated as CAWSPPDRGRKNIQYF.

This clone appeared once. The V call is TRBV27, the J call TRBJ1-5; TRBD1 is a possible D gene (5 bases). Per germline, CDR1 MNHEY and CDR2 SMNVEV (reference sequence). The V gene lost 2 bases and the J gene lost 2 bases, with 16 bases spanning the gap. This CDR3 spans 17 amino acids. This chain's CDR3 is CASSLGRVPPGNQPQHF. CDR3 nucleotide sequence: TGTGCCAGCAGTTTAGGCAGGGTCCCTCCCGGCAATCAGCCCCAGCATTTT.

The CDR3 nucleotides are TGTGCCTGGAGTGTTGGACACATAGAGCAGTACTTC. Translating it yields CAWSVGHIEQYF. The chain has TRBV30 and TRBJ2-7, with D maybe TRBD1 (5 bases). The CDR3 extends over 12 amino acids. Germline CDR1 and CDR2: GTSNPN and SVGIG (reference sequence). The V end lost 0 bases, the J end lost 7 bases, and 10 bases lay between the germline ends.

This clone was picked up one time. The chain carries TRBV5-4 and TRBJ1-1; D uncertain. Between the trimmed V and J ends, which lost 0 bases and 6 bases, there was a span of 18 bases. The CDR3 totals 16 residues. Germline CDR1 reads SGHNT; CDR2 reads YYREEE (reference sequence). CDR3 bases: TGTGCCAGCAGCTTGGACGCCCAGAGAAGAAGCGCTGAAGCTTTCTTT. Translating gives CASSLDAQRRSAEAFF.

The rearrangement joins TRBV5-4 to TRBJ1-2; D not resolved. This CDR3 is built from 15 residues. Germline lookup yields CDR1 SGHNT and CDR2 YYREEE (reference sequence). V was shortened by 0 bases and J by 0 bases, with 9 bases between the two germline ends. CDR3 protein: CASSLGAGSNYGYTF. The CDR3 nucleotides read TGTGCCAGCAGCTTGGGGGCAGGCTCTAACTATGGCTACACCTTC.